This T cell receptor (beta chain) was documented in a study of persistence of HIV-infected CD4 T cells. The immunoSEQ assay was version 4, run in survey mode. Some clones are missing from TCRdb's copy, which holds only in-frame ones; the method was immunoSEQ multiplex PCR. The sample contains some 20,000 clones, about 65% of which appear only once. With respect to this clone: Its target is not known.

Lysates of CMV-infected fibroblasts at 10 ug/mL stimulated these cells. Responding CD4+ T cells were sorted by upregulation of both CD40 ligand and CD69. Stimulated PBMCs had first been depleted of CD8+ T cells. A roughly 20-hour stimulation of CD8-depleted PBMCs used anti-CD28/CD49d costimulation, CD40-blocking antibody and enfuvirtide. The CDR3 loop spans 17 amino acids. V was trimmed by 2 bases and J by 2 bases, leaving 16 bases between them. CDR1 LNHDA and CDR2 SQIVND come from the germline V gene (reference sequence). The sequenced sample was CD4+ T cells sorted from PBMCs after approximately 18-hour stimulation, obtained from a patient who received antiretroviral therapy. This TCR was sampled from an adult woman with HIV who was CMV-seropositive. The V gene is TRBV19, the J gene TRBJ1-5, with D unresolved. Here the CDR3 reads CASSIKGNLWGNQPQHF. CDR3 coding DNA: TGTGCCAGTAGTATAAAGGGAAACCTTTGGGGCAATCAGCCCCAGCATTTT.